This T cell receptor (beta chain) was documented in a study of T cell responses to AZD1222 COVID-19 vaccine. Using immunoSEQ multiplex PCR, the repertoire was profiled, and TCRdb retains in-frame clones only, with some absent. The data show 250,000 or so clones, 90% to 95% seen once. This receptor was taken from an adult in good health. Here the sequenced sample was peripheral blood, taken on day 0 of AZD1222 vaccination.

The CDR3 sequence is CASSPEADYGYTF. The CDR3 DNA follows: TGCGCCAGCAGCCCGGAGGCAGACTATGGCTACACCTTC. This rearrangement joins TRBV5-1 to TRBJ1-2; no firm D call. V was cut by 4 bases and J by 3 bases, with 10 bases left in between. This CDR3 contains 13 residues. The germline CDR1 and CDR2 sequences are SGHRS and YFSETQ.